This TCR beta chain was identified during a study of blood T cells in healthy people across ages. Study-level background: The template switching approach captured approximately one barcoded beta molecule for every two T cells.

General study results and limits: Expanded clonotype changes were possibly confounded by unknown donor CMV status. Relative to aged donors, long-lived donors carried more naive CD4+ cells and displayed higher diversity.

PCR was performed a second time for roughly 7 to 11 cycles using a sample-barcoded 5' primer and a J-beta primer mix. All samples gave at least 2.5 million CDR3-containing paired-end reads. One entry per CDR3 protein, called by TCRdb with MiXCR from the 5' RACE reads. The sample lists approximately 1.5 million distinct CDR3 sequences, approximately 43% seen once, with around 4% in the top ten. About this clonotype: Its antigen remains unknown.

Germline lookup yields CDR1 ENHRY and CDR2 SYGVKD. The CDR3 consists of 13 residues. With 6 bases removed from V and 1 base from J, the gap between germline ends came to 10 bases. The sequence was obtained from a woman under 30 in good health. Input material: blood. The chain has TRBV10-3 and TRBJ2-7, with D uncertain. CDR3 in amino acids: CAISMTGSYEQYF. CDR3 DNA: TGTGCCATCAGCATGACTGGATCCTACGAGCAGTACTTC.